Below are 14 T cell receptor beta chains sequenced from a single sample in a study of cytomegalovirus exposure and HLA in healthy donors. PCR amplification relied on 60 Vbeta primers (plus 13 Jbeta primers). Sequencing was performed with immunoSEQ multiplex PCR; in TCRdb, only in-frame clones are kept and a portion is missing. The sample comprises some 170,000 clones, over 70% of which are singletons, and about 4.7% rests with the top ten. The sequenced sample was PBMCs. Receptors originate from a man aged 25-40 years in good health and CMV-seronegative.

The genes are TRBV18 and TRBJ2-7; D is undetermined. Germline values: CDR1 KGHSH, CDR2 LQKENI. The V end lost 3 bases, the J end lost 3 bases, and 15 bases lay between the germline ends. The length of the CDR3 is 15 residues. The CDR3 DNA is TGTGCCAGCTCACCCGGCCAGCGAGTTCTCTACGAGCAGTACTTC. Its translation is CASSPGQRVLYEQYF.

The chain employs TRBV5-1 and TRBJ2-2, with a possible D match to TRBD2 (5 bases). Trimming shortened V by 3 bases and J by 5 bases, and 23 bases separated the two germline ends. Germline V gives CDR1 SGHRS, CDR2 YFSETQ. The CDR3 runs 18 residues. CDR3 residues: CASSWGFLAPGLTGELFF. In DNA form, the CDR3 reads TGCGCCAGCAGCTGGGGATTTCTAGCCCCTGGGTTAACCGGGGAGCTGTTTTTT.

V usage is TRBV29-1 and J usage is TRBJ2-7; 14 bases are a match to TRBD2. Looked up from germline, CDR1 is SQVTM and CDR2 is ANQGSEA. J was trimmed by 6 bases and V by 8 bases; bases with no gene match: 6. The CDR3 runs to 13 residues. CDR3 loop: CSWTSGRKGEQYF. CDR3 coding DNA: TGCAGCTGGACTAGCGGGAGGAAGGGCGAGCAGTACTTC.

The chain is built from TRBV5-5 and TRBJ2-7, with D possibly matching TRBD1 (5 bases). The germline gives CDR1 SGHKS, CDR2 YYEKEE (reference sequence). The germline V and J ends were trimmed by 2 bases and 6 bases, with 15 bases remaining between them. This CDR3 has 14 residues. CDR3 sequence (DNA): TGTGCCAGCAGCTTTTTACTCCGACAGTCCGAGCAGTACTTC. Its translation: CASSFLLRQSEQYF.

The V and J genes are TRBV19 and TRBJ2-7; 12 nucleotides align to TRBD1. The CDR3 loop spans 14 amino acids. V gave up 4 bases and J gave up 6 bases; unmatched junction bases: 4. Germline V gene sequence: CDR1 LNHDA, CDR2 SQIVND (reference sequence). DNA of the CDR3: TGTGCCAGTAGTAACCGGGACAGGGGGCGCGAGCAGTACTTC. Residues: CASSNRDRGREQYF. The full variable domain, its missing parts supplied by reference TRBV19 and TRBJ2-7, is DGGITQSPKYLFRKEGQNVTLSCEQNLNHDAMYWYRQDPGQGLRLIYYSQIVNDFQKGDIAEGYSVSREKKESFPLTVTSAQKNPTAFYLCASSNRDRGREQYFGPGTRLTVT.

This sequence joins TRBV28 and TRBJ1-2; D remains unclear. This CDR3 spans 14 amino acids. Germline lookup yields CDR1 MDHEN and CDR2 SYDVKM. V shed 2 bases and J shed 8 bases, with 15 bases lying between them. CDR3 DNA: TGTGCCAGCAGTTTAGACGAGTGGTCGAGGGGCTACACCTTC. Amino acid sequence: CASSLDEWSRGYTF.

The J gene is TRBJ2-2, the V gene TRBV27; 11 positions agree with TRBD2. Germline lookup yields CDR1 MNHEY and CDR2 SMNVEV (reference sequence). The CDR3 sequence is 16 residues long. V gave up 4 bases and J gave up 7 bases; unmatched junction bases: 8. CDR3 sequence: CASSSELAGVIGELFF. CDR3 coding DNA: TGTGCCAGCAGTTCGGAACTAGCGGGAGTCATCGGGGAGCTGTTTTTT.

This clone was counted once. CDR3 nucleotide sequence: TGCGCCAGCAGCCCTGGGACAGTCTCCTACAATGAGCAGTTCTTC. It translates to CASSPGTVSYNEQFF. The chain uses TRBV5-1 and TRBJ2-1, with 7 bases matching TRBD1. This CDR3 has 15 amino acids. Germline trimming cut 4 bases from V and 0 bases from J; bases unmatched to any gene: 4. Germline CDR1 SGHRS, CDR2 YFSETQ. The full variable domain, in which reference TRBV5-1 and TRBJ2-1 provide the parts outside the CDR3, is KAGVTQTPRYLIKTRGQQVTLSCSPISGHRSVSWYQQTPGQGLQFLFEYFSETQRNKGNFPGRFSGRQFSNSRSEMNVSTLELGDSALYLCASSPGTVSYNEQFFGPGTRLTVL.

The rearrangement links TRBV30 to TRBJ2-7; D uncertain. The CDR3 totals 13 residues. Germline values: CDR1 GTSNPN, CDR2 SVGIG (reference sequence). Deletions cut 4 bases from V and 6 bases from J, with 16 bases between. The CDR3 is CAWNTVSYCEQYF. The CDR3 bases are TGTGCCTGGAATACAGTGAGCTACTGCGAGCAGTACTTC.

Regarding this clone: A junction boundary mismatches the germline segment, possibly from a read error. CDR3 residues: CASSISVAAYEQCF. DNA of the CDR3: TGTGCCAGTAGTATATCCGTGGCGGCCTACGAGCAGTGCTTC. This chain uses TRBV19 with TRBJ2-7; no clear D. Germline V gene sequence: CDR1 LNHDA, CDR2 SQIVND (reference sequence). This CDR3 region has 14 residues.

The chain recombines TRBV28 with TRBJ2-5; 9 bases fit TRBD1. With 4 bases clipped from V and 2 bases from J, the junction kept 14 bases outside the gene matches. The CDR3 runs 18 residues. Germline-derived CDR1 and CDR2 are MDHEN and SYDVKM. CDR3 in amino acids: CASSSGFPDRGLQETQYF. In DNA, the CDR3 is TGTGCCAGCAGTTCAGGATTTCCGGACAGGGGCCTTCAAGAGACCCAGTACTTC.

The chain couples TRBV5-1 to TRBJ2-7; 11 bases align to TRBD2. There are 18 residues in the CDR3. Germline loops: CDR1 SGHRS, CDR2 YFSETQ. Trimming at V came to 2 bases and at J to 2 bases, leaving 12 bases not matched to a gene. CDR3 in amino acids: CASSFFTSGSHRAYEQYF. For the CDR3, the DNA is TGCGCCAGCAGCTTTTTTACTAGCGGGAGCCACCGGGCCTACGAGCAGTACTTC.

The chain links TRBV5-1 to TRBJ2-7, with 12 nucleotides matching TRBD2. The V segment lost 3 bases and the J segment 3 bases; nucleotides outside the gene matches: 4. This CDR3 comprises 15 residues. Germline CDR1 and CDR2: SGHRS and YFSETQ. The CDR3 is CASSWTSGTDYEQYF. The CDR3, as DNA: TGCGCCAGCAGCTGGACTAGCGGGACCGACTACGAGCAGTACTTC.

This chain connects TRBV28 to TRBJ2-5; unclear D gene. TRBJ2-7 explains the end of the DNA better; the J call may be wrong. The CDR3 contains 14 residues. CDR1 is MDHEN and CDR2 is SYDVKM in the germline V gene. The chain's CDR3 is CASSPREGVYEQYF. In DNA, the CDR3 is TGTGCCAGCAGTCCGCGCGAAGGAGTGTACGAGCAGTACTTC.